This entry features one T cell receptor beta chain sequence. Its specific antigen is unknown. One base away there is no much larger clone; base qualities are not given. This sample is drawn from a study of CD8+ T cells in alopecia areata (dated by TCRdb to 2017 to 2018). Study-wide context: Treated patients were enrolled in an open-label pilot trial of oral tofacitinib, 5 to 10 mg twice daily, for moderate-to-severe alopecia areata. The RNA source kit depended on sample type: the PAXgene miRNA kit for fixed scalp, the miRNeasy kit for PBMCs, and the RNeasy kit for mouse skin. Human TCRbeta sequencing covered scalp tissue and sorted CD4+ and CD8+ peripheral blood T cells from patchy and totalis/universalis alopecia areata patients and healthy controls. Tofacitinib was given for 6 to 18 months, followed by 6 months of follow-up off drug to assess delayed response and recurrence. To study T cell clonal expansion in alopecia areata, the researchers applied high-throughput TCRbeta sequencing to both the C3H/HeJ mouse model and human patients. Amplification of TCRbeta CDR3 regions was done by immunoSEQ multiplex PCR using 35 Vbeta forward primers and 13 Jbeta reverse primers. Biopsies were taken from tofacitinib-treated patients at baseline and at 4 and 24 weeks of treatment, and a later scalp biopsy was taken in several of the tofacitinib-treated patients. Clonality in the scalp was compared among normal scalp (n=4), patchy alopecia areata scalp (n=8), and alopecia totalis/universalis scalp (n=8). Results and caveats for the whole study, not just this receptor: Shared TCR sequences between patients were less evident than in mice, which may be partly attributable to HLA diversity in the patient population. Resident alphabeta T cells in normal human skin are also sequenced, complicating scalp TCR repertoire analysis, unlike mouse skin dominated by gammadelta T cells. Compared with normal scalp, lesional scalp, particularly in alopecia totalis/universalis, had higher clonality and more expanded CD8+ clones, which suggests antigenic drive.

The germline V gene (reference sequence) provides CDR1 GTSNPN and CDR2 SVGIG. Trimming removed 2 bases from V and 4 bases from J, leaving 14 bases between the germline ends. The CDR3, cysteine through phenylalanine, is 15 amino acids long. The entry retains the CDR3 DNA only, 45 bases that are in frame from base 1. In the paper's terms, the time point label means: baseline before oral tofacitinib. From alopecia areata patients, peripheral blood was collected along with lesional scalp punch biopsies. After PBMCs were isolated by density centrifugation and stained for CD3, CD4 and CD8, a FACSAria was used to sort CD4+ and CD8+ T cells. Libraries were built with the immunoSEQ multiplex PCR assay. RNA was extracted from all samples and reverse transcribed into cDNA, which served as template for TCR sequencing. SuperScript III was used to make first-strand cDNA, primed with a 2:1 mix of oligo-dT and random hexamers. A synthetic immune receptor repertoire was used to gauge amplification bias, and whatever bias remained was removed computationally. For the original study's pipeline: After raw reads were preprocessed to remove errors, the CDR3 was defined following IMGT conventions as running from the conserved cysteine to phenylalanine. Clonality was computed as 1 minus the Shannon entropy, with the entropy normalized by log2 of the number of productive unique TCRs. Scalp TCRbeta sequences were cross-referenced with sorted blood CD4 and CD8 repertoires so that the CD4 or CD8 identity of scalp clones could be inferred. The table comes from immuneACCESS by way of TCRdb, which keeps in-frame sequences with V and J called. Part of the clones is missing from these tables; in studies checked, under half for an unresolved V gene and the rest for unknown reasons. Clonal size and the V and J genes are those of that table, whereas D and trimming came from the DNA. Present in this sample are some 120,000 clones, around 60% of which were seen just once. The ten most abundant clones make up 4.5% of the sample.

The source material was CD4+ T cells sorted from blood, sampled at week 0. This TCR was sampled from a human donor with alopecia areata. The chain is assembled from TRBV30 and TRBJ2-2; TRBD1 might be the D gene, on 5 matching bases. The CDR3: CAWSNAGRGTGELFF. Here is the DNA: TGTGCCTGGAGTAACGCAGGGCGCGGCACCGGGGAGCTGTTTTTT.